This T cell receptor beta chain was captured by sequencing in a study of regulatory dendritic cells for organ transplantation. Overall study context: Day 6 dendritic cell cultures were stimulated with LPS. Study-wide results and limits: The authors noted considerable between-person heterogeneity in alloreactive memory CD8+ cells. Memory CD8+ clonal expansion seemed more limited with regulatory than mature dendritic cells. Resting memory CD8+ T cells held the most alloreactive clonotypes.

As to this clone: Its antigen is as yet unknown.

The germline CDR1 and CDR2 sequences are GTSNPN and SVGIG (reference sequence). CDR3 length: 13 residues. With 0 bases removed from V and 7 bases from J, the gap between germline ends came to 10 bases. Here immunoSEQ multiplex PCR was the method, and the copy in TCRdb shows in-frame clones only, minus some. The sample lists 20,000 to 25,000 clones, about 85% seen once, with about 0.25% in the top ten. CFSE-labeled sorted T cells met regulatory or mature dendritic cells for five to six days. The TCR sequence derives from a human donor in good health. V and J are TRBV30 and TRBJ1-5, with D unresolved. Sequences were obtained from naive CD4+ T cells from blood cultured with dendritic cells. Subset: CD45RA+ naive T cells. The DNA of the CDR3 is TGTGCCTGGAGTGTACGCGGTGAGCAGCCCCAGCATTTT. Translating gives CAWSVRGEQPQHF.